This T cell receptor beta chain was identified in a study of T cells in Graves' hyperthyroidism and ophthalmopathy. General study points: It was a median approximately six months before onset that the model predicted ophthalmopathy. The majority of expanded thyroid clonotypes above 0.001 also appeared in blood.

Comment on this clonotype: The antigen is undetermined.

Recently diagnosed hyperthyroidism of less than 2 months' duration affected patients aged 18 to 65. Patients were excluded because of uncontrolled infection, other autoimmune disease, pregnancy or lactation. Amplification yielded TCR beta CDR3 regions, with RNA transcripts as the source. First-round RT-PCR targeting the TCR CDR3 was performed with the HTBI primer set. TCRdb called the multiplex PCR reads again in MiXCR, with one record for every CDR3 protein. The sample holds roughly 580,000 distinct CDR3 sequences, 46% seen once. This CDR3 region has 14 residues. From germline, CDR1 is SGHKS and CDR2 YYEKEE (reference sequence). Germline trimming cut 4 bases from V and 2 bases from J; bases unmatched to any gene: 4.

Material for sequencing was peripheral blood or thyroid tissue (not recorded which). The origin of this receptor is a young woman with Graves' hyperthyroidism. The chain employs TRBV5-5 and TRBJ1-1; the match to TRBD1 covers 8 bases. CDR3 residues: CASSKDRANTEAFF. Written as DNA, the CDR3 is TGTGCCAGCAGCAAGGACAGGGCAAACACTGAAGCTTTCTTT.